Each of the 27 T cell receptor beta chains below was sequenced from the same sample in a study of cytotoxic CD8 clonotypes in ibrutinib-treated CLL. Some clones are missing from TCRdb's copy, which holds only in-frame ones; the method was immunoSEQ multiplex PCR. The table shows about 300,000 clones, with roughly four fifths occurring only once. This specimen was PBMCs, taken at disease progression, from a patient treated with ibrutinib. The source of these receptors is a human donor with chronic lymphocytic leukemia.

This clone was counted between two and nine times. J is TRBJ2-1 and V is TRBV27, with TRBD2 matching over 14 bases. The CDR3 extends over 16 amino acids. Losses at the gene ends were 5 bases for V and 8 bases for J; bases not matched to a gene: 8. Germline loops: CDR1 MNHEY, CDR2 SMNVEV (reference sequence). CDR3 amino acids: CASSPTGTSGGYEQFF. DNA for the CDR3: TGTGCCAGCAGTCCGACGGGGACTAGCGGGGGCTATGAGCAGTTCTTC.

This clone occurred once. The CDR3 bases are TGTGCCAGCCGAGCCCGACTAGAGGCCTACGAGCAGTACTTC. This codes for CASRARLEAYEQYF. This chain uses TRBV27 with TRBJ2-7; a possible D gene is TRBD2 (6 bases). Germline V gene data show CDR1 as MNHEY and CDR2 as SMNVEV (reference sequence). The V gene lost 8 bases and the J gene lost 2 bases, with 16 bases spanning the gap. The CDR3 extends over 14 amino acids.

In DNA, the CDR3 is TGTGCTAGTGGTTTGGTAATAGGATCGAACACTGAAGCTTTCTTT. Amino acids: CASGLVIGSNTEAFF. The rearrangement joins TRBV12-5 to TRBJ1-1; no clear D. Germline CDR1 reads LGHNT; CDR2 reads FRNRAP. CDR3 length: 15 amino acids. Trimming pared 0 bases from V and 1 base from J, leaving 9 bases between.

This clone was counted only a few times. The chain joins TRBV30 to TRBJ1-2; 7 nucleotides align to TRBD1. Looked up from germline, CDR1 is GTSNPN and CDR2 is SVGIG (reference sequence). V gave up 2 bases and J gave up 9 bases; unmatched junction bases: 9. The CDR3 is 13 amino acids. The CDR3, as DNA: TGTGCCTGGAGTCCTTCTGAGGGGGCGTGCTACACCTTC. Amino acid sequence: CAWSPSEGACYTF.

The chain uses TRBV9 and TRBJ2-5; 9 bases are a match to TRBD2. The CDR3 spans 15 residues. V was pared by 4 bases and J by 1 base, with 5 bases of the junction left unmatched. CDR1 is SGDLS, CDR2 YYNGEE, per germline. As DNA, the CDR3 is TGTGCCAGCAGCCCTTCTAGCGGGATCCAAGAGACCCAGTACTTC. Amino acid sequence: CASSPSSGIQETQYF.

CDR3 region: CASSSPGRRAYEQYF. CDR3 DNA: TGTGCCAGCAGCTCACCGGGTCGGCGGGCCTACGAGCAGTACTTC. The V and J genes are TRBV7-2 and TRBJ2-7, with D perhaps TRBD2 (5 bases). This CDR3 has 15 residues. The germline V gene has CDR1 SGHTA and CDR2 FQGNSA. Trimming shortened V by 4 bases and J by 2 bases, and 15 bases separated the two germline ends.

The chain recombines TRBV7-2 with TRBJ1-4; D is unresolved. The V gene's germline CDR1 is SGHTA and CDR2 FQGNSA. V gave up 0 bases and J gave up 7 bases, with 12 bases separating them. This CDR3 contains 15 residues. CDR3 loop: CASSLAVGLTEKLFF. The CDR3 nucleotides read TGTGCCAGCAGCTTAGCTGTAGGTTTAACTGAAAAACTGTTTTTT. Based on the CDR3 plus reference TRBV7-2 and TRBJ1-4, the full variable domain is GAGVSQSPSNKVTEKGKDVELRCDPISGHTALYWYRQSLGQGLEFLIYFQGNSAPDKSGLPSDRFSAERTGGSVSTLTIQRTQQEDSAVYLCASSLAVGLTEKLFFGSGTQLSVL.

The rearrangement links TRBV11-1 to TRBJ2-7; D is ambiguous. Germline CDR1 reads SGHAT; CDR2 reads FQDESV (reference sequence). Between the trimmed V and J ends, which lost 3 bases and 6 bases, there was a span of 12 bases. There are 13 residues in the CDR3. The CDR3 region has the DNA TGTGCCAGCAGCTTGTCAGTCTTGAGCGAGCAGTACTTC. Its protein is CASSLSVLSEQYF.

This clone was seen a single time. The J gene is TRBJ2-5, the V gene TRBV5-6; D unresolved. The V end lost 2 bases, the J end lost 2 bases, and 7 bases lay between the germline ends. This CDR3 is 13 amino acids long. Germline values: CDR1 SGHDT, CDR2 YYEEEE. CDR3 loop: CASSFSMQETQYF. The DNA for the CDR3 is TGTGCCAGCAGCTTTAGCATGCAAGAGACCCAGTACTTC.

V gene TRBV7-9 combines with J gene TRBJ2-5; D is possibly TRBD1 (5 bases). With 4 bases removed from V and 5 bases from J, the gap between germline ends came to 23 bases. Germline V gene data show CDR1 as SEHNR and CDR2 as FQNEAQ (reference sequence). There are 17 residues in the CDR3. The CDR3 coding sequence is TGTGCCAGCAGCTCGACGACAGTCGGTTACTTGTTGGAGACCCAGTACTTC. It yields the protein CASSSTTVGYLLETQYF. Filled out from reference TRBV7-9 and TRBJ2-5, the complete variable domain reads DTGVSQNPRHKITKRGQNVTFRCDPISEHNRLYWYRQTLGQGPEFLTYFQNEAQLEKSRLLSDRFSAERPKGSFSTLEIQRTEQGDSAMYLCASSSTTVGYLLETQYFGPGTRLLVL.

The CDR3 nucleotides are TGCGCCAGCAGCTTGGACACAGGGTTCAGCTCCTACGAGCAGTACTTC. This translates into CASSLDTGFSSYEQYF. The chain joins TRBV5-1 to TRBJ2-5; a weak D match, TRBD1 (6 bases). The J call may be incorrect, as the DNA end agrees better with TRBJ2-7. This CDR3 has 16 residues. Germline V gene data show CDR1 as SGHRS and CDR2 as YFSETQ.

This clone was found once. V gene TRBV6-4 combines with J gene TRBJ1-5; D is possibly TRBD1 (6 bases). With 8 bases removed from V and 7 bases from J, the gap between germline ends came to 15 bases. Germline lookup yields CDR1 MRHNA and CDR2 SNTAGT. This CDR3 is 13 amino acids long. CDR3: CASSGQFGQPQHF. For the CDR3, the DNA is TGTGCCAGCTCCGGACAGTTTGGCCAGCCCCAGCATTTT.

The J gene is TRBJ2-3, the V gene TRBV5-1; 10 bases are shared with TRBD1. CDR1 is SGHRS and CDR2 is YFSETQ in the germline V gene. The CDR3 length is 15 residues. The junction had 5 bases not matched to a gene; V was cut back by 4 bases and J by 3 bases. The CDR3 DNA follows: TGCGCCAGCAGCCGACAGGGGGCGAGTACAGATACGCAGTATTTT. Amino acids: CASSRQGASTDTQYF. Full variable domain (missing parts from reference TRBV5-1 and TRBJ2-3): KAGVTQTPRYLIKTRGQQVTLSCSPISGHRSVSWYQQTPGQGLQFLFEYFSETQRNKGNFPGRFSGRQFSNSRSEMNVSTLELGDSALYLCASSRQGASTDTQYFGPGTRLTVL.

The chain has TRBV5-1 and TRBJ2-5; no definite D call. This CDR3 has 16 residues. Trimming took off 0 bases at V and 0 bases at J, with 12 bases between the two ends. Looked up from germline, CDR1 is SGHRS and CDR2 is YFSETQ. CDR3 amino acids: CASSLATGRYQETQYF. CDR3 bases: TGCGCCAGCAGCTTGGCGACGGGCAGATACCAAGAGACCCAGTACTTC.

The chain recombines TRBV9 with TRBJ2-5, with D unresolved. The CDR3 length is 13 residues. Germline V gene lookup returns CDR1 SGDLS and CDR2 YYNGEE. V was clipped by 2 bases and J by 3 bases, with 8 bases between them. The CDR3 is CASSVGTKETQYF. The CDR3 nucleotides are TGTGCCAGCAGCGTGGGTACGAAAGAGACCCAGTACTTC.

The CDR3 DNA is TGTGCCAGCAGTGACCTGACGGTGGGGGGCAATCAGCCCCAGCATTTT. As protein: CASSDLTVGGNQPQHF. This chain uses TRBV2 with TRBJ1-5; a weak D match, TRBD1 (5 bases). The germline V and J ends were trimmed by 3 bases and 2 bases, with 14 bases remaining between them. The V gene's germline CDR1 is SNHLY and CDR2 FYNNEI. The CDR3 covers 16 residues.

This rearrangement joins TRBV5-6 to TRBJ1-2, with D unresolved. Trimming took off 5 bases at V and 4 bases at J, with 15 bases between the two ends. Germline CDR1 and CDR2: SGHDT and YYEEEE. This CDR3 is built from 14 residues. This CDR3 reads CASRESGATYGYTF. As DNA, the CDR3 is TGTGCCAGCAGGGAAAGTGGAGCCACCTATGGCTACACCTTC.

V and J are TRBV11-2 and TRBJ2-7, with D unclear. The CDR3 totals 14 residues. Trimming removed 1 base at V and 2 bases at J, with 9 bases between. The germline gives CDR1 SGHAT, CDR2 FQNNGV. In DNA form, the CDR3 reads TGTGCCAGCAGCTTAGCTGCCCTCACCTACGAGCAGTACTTC. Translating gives CASSLAALTYEQYF.

In nucleotides, the CDR3 is TGTGCCAGCAGTTACTCGGTATACGAGCAGTACTTC. It encodes CASSYSVYEQYF. This sequence joins TRBV6-5 and TRBJ2-7; D is undetermined. The V end was cut by 0 bases, the J end by 4 bases, with 4 bases between. The CDR3 runs to 12 residues. Looked up from germline, CDR1 is MNHEY and CDR2 is SVGAGI.

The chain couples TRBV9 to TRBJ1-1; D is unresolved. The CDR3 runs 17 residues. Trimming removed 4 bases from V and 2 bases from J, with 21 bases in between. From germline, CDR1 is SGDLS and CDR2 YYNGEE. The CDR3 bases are TGTGCCAGCAGCACCTCCGGCCTTCCGACCAGTAACACTGAAGCTTTCTTT. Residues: CASSTSGLPTSNTEAFF.

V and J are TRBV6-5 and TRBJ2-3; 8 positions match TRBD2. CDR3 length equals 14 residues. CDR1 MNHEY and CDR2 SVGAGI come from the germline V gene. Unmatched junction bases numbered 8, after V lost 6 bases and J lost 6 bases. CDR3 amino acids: CASRQGLAWDTQYF. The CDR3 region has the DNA TGTGCCAGCAGGCAAGGACTAGCATGGGATACGCAGTATTTT.

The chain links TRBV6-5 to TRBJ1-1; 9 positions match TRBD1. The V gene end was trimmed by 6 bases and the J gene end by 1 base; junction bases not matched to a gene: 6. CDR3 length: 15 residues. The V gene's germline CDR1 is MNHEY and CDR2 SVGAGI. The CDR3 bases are TGTGCCAGCAGGCTTCAACAGGGGGCGAACACTGAAGCTTTCTTT. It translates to CASRLQQGANTEAFF.

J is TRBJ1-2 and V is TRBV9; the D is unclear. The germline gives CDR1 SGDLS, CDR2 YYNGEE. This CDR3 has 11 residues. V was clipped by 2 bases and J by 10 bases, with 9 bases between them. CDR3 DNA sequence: TGTGCCAGCAGCGTCGGGCTAGTCTACACCTTC. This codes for CASSVGLVYTF.

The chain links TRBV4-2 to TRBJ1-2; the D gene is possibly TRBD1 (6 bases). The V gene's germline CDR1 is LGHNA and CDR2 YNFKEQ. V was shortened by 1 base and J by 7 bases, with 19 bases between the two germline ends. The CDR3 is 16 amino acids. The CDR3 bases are TGTGCCAGCAGCCAAGGGGGCGGGGGACAACAACGTGGCTACACCTTC. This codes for CASSQGGGGQQRGYTF.

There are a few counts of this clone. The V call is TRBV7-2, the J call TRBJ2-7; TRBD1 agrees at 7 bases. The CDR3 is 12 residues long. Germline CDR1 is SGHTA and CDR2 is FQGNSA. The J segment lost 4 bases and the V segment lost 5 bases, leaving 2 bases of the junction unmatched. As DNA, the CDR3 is TGTGCCAGCAGCCGGGGACAGTACGAGCAGTACTTC. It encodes CASSRGQYEQYF.

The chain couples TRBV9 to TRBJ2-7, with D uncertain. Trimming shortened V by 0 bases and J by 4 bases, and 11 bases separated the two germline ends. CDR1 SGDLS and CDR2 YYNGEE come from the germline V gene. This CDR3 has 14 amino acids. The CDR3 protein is CASSVVAEPYEQYF. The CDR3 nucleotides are TGTGCCAGCAGCGTAGTGGCAGAGCCATACGAGCAGTACTTC.

The CDR3 nucleotides read TGTGCCAGCAGCTTCGCTTCAGGGTATATTACAGAAAAACTGTTTTTT. Encoded protein: CASSFASGYITEKLFF. V and J are TRBV5-8 and TRBJ1-4, with a possible D match to TRBD1 (5 bases). The CDR3 is 16 amino acids. V shed 2 bases and J shed 8 bases, with 19 bases lying between them. Germline V lookup: CDR1 SGHTS, CDR2 YDEGEE.